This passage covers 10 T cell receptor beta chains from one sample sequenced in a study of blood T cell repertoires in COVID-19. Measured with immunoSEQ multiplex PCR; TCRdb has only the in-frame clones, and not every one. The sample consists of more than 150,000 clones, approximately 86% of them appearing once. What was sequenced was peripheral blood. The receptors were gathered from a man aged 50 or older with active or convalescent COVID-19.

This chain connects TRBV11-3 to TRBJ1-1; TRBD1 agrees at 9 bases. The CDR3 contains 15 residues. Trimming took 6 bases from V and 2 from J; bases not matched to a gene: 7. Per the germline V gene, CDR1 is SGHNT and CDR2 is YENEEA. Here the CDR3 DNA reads TGTGCCAGCAGGGTTGAACAGGGGGCAAACACTGAAGCTTTCTTT. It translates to CASRVEQGANTEAFF.

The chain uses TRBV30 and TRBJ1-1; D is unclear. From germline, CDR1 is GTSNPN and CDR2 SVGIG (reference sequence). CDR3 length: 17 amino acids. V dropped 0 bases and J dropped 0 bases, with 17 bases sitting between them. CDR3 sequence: CAWSVIGGRSMNTEAFF. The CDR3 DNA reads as TGTGCCTGGAGTGTCATTGGAGGCAGATCCATGAACACTGAAGCTTTCTTT. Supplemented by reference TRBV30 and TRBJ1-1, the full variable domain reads SQTIHQWPATLVQPVGSPLSLECTVEGTSNPNLYWYRQAAGRGLQLLFYSVGIGQISSEVPQNLSASRPQDRQFILSSKKLLLSDSGFYLCAWSVIGGRSMNTEAFFGQGTRLTVV.

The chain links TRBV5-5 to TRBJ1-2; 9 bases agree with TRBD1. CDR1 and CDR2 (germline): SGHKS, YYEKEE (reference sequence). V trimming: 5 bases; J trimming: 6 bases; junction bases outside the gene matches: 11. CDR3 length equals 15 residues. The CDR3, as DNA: TGTGCCAGCAGTATGGACAGGGGCCCTATCAATGGCTACACCTTC. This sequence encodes CASSMDRGPINGYTF.

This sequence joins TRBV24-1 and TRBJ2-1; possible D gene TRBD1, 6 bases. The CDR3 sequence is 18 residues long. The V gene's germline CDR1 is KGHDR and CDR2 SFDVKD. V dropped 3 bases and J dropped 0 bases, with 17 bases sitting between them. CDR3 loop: CATSDAGTPYSSYNEQFF. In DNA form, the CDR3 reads TGTGCCACCAGTGATGCCGGGACACCCTATAGCTCCTACAATGAGCAGTTCTTC.

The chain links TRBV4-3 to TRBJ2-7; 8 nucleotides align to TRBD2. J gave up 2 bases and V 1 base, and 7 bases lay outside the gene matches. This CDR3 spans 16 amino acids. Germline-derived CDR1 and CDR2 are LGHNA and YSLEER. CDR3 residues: CASSQVAGQFPYEQYF. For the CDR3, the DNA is TGCGCCAGCAGCCAAGTAGCGGGACAATTCCCCTACGAGCAGTACTTC.

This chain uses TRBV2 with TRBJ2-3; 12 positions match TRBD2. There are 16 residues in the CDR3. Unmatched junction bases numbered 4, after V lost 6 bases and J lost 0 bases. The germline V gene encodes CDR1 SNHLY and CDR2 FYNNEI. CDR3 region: CASRTSGGPSTDTQYF. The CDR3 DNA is TGTGCCAGCAGGACTAGCGGGGGACCCAGCACAGATACGCAGTATTTT.

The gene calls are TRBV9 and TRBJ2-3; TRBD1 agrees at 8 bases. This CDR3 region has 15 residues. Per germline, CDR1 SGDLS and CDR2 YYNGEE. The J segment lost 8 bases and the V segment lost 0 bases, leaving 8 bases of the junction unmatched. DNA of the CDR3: TGTGCCAGCAGCGTAGAGGGACAGGCCTCCGGTACGCAGTATTTT. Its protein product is CASSVEGQASGTQYF.

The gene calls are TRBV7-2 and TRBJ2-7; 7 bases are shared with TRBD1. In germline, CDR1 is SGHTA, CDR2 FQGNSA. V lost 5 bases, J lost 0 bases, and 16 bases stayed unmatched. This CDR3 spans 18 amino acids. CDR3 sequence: CASSVQASTGTVSYEQYF. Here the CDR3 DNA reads TGTGCCAGCAGCGTACAGGCCTCAACCGGGACAGTCTCCTACGAGCAGTACTTC.

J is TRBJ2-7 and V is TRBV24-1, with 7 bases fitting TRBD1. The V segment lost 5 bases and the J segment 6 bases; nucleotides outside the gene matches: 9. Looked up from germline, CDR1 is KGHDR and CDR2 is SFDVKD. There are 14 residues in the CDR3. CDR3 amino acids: CATSAAGTVVEQYF. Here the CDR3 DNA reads TGTGCCACCAGTGCCGCCGGGACAGTGGTCGAGCAGTACTTC.

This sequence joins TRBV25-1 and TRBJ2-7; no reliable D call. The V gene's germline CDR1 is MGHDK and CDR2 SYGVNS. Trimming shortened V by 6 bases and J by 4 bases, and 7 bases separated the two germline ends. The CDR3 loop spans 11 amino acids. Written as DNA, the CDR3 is TGTGCCAGCAGCTCCGGGTACGAGCAGTACTTC. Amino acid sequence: CASSSGYEQYF.